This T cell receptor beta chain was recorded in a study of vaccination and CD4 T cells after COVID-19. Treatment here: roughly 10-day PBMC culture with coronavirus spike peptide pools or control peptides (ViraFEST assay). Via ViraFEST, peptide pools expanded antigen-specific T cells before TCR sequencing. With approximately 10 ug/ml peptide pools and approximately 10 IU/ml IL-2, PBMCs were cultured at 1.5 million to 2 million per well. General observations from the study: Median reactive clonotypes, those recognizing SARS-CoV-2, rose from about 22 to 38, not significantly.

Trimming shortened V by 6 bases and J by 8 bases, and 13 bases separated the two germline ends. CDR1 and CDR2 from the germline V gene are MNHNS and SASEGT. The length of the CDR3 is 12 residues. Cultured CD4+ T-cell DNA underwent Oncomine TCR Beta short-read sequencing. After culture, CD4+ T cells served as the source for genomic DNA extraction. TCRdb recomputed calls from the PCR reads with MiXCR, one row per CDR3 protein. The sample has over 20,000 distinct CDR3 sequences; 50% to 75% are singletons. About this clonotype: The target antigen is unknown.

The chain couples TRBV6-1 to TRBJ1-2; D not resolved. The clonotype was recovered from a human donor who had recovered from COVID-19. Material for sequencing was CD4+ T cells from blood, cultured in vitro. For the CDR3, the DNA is TGTGCCAGCAGGCCTGGGGATCAGGGCTACACCTTC. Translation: CASRPGDQGYTF.